Listed here is a single T cell receptor (beta chain). Antigen specificity is unknown. Between the trimmed V and J ends, which lost 5 bases and 1 base, there was a span of 8 bases. CDR3 length: 13 residues. CDR1 is SGHTA and CDR2 is FQGNSA in the germline V gene. The treatment: roughly 11-day PBMC culture with coronavirus spike peptide pools or control peptides (ViraFEST assay). After 10 days of culture, CD4+ T cells were negatively selected. The data stem from a study of vaccination and CD4 T cells after COVID-19. Cultured CD4+ T cell DNA underwent sequencing with the Oncomine TCR Beta short-read assay. TCRdb recomputed calls from the PCR reads with MiXCR, one row per CDR3 protein. The sample has around 21,000 distinct CDR3 sequences, approximately 59% seen once.

This TCR was sampled from a human donor who had recovered from COVID-19. The sample was CD4+ T cells from blood, cultured in vitro, taken after SARS-CoV-2 vaccination. The chain is built from TRBV7-2 and TRBJ1-1, with unresolved D. This CDR3 reads CASSGLTNTEAFF. The CDR3 region has the DNA TGTGCCAGCAGCGGACTAACGAACACTGAAGCTTTCTTT.